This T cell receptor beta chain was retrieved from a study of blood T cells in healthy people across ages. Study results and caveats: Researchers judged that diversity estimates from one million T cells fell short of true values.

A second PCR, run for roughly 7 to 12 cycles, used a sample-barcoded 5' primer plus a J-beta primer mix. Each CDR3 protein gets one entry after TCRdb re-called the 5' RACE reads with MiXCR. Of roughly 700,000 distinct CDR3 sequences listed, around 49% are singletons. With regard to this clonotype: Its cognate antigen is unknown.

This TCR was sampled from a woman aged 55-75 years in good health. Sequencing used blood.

CDR3 DNA: TGTGCCAGCAGCCCCATCATGGTAGCGGGAGCCTACGAGCAGTACTTC. Encoded protein: CASSPIMVAGAYEQYF. V usage is TRBV6-2 or TRBV6-3 and J usage is TRBJ2-7, with 9 nucleotides matching TRBD2. Germline assignment: CDR1 MNHEY and CDR2 SVGEGT. V lost 6 bases to trimming and J lost 2 bases; unmatched junction nucleotides: 11. This CDR3 spans 16 amino acids.